These 17 T cell receptor beta chains share one sample of origin, sequenced in a study of response to subunit inactivated influenza vaccine. TCRdb re-analysed the RT-PCR reads in MiXCR, keeping a single row per CDR3 protein. The sample gives fewer than 550,000 distinct CDR3 sequences, 25% of which show up once; approximately 2% is in the top ten. The source material was CD4+ T cells sorted from PBMCs, sampled less than 6 days after vaccination. The source of these receptors is a man aged 45-65 years who received an inactivated influenza vaccine.

The J gene is TRBJ2-1, the V gene TRBV6-1; 7 positions match TRBD2. From germline, CDR1 is MNHNS and CDR2 SASEGT. The CDR3 has 16 amino acids. The junction had 9 bases not matched to a gene; V was cut back by 6 bases and J by 1 base. The CDR3, as DNA: TGTGCCAGCAGCATCCTGGCTAGCGGTTCCTACAATGAGCAGTTCTTC. Translating gives CASSILASGSYNEQFF.

There are a few counts of this clonotype. The chain couples TRBV29-1 to TRBJ2-7; maybe TRBD1 (6 bases). The length of the CDR3 is 15 residues. V lost 7 bases and J lost 2, with 21 bases in between. The germline V gene encodes CDR1 SQVTM and CDR2 ANQGSEA. CDR3 nucleotides: TGCAGCGCAACCCTTCTGACAGGTCCTACCTACGAGCAGTACTTC. This gives the protein CSATLLTGPTYEQYF.

The rearrangement joins TRBV4-2 to TRBJ2-5, with 9 bases matching TRBD2. The germline CDR1 and CDR2 sequences are LGHNA and YNFKEQ. The CDR3 loop spans 16 amino acids. The V gene end was trimmed by 0 bases and the J gene end by 4 bases; junction bases not matched to a gene: 6. CDR3 loop: CASSQEWNSGGETQYF. In DNA, the CDR3 is TGTGCCAGCAGCCAAGAGTGGAATAGCGGGGGAGAGACCCAGTACTTC.

The V and J genes are TRBV20-1 and TRBJ2-5; TRBD2 aligns across 12 bases. V dropped 4 bases and J dropped 5; count of bases not matched to a gene: 11. CDR1 and CDR2 (germline): DFQATT, SNEGSKA (reference sequence). This CDR3 is built from 16 residues. The CDR3 region has the DNA TGCAGTGCTAACCCATTAGGACTAGCGGGACGGGAGACCCAGTACTTC. The encoded protein is CSANPLGLAGRETQYF.

This clonotype has just a few counts. The chain has TRBV20-1 and TRBJ2-5, with a weak D call TRBD2 (5 bases). V lost 3 bases and J lost 7, with 12 bases in between. Per germline, CDR1 DFQATT and CDR2 SNEGSKA (reference sequence). This CDR3 contains 12 residues. This CDR3 reads CSASIGGRTQYF. The CDR3 DNA sequence: TGCAGTGCTAGTATCGGTGGGAGGACCCAGTACTTC.

The chain employs TRBV7-9 and TRBJ2-3, with D tentatively TRBD1 (6 bases). Germline loops: CDR1 SEHNR, CDR2 FQNEAQ (reference sequence). Trimming took off 9 bases at V and 2 bases at J, with 18 bases between the two ends. The CDR3 sequence is 15 residues long. CDR3 residues: CASSSGQHPTDTQYF. CDR3 DNA sequence: TGTGCCAGTTCTTCCGGACAGCACCCCACAGATACGCAGTATTTT.

The rearrangement links TRBV7-8 to TRBJ2-2; 11 bases are shared with TRBD2. Per the germline V gene, CDR1 is SGHVS and CDR2 is FQNEAQ. This CDR3 has 16 residues. The V gene end was trimmed by 5 bases and the J gene end by 4 bases; junction bases not matched to a gene: 6. The CDR3 spells CASSQGGTSGTGELFF. CDR3 nucleotide sequence: TGTGCCAGCAGCCAGGGCGGGACTAGCGGCACCGGGGAGCTGTTTTTT.

The gene calls are TRBV5-5 and TRBJ2-1; 12 nucleotides agree with TRBD2. CDR3 length: 15 amino acids. CDR1 and CDR2 (germline): SGHKS, YYEKEE (reference sequence). V lost 4 bases and J lost 14; bases outside the gene matches: 13. For the CDR3, the DNA is TGTGCCAGCAGCGGCGCCGGGACTAGCGGGCTAGGAGAGTTCTTC. Protein product: CASSGAGTSGLGEFF.

CDR3 sequence: CASRNQGNTEAFF. The CDR3 region has the DNA TGTGCCAGCAGAAACCAGGGGAACACTGAAGCTTTCTTT. This chain connects TRBV12-3 or TRBV12-4 to TRBJ1-1; D is perhaps TRBD1 (5 bases). V shed 6 bases and J shed 1 base, with 9 bases lying between them. The CDR3 extends over 13 amino acids.

The chain carries TRBV4-2 and TRBJ2-3; D remains ambiguous. Trimming took 0 bases from V and 4 from J, leaving 11 bases between them. The CDR3 runs 15 residues. CDR1 is LGHNA, CDR2 YNFKEQ, per germline. CDR3 nucleotides: TGTGCCAGCAGCCAAGAGGGTCATTGGTCAGATACGCAGTATTTT. The encoded protein is CASSQEGHWSDTQYF.

This clonotype has ten or more counts. The chain couples TRBV5-1 to TRBJ2-7, with TRBD2 matching 10 bases. The CDR3 sequence is 14 residues long. V lost 5 bases to trimming and J lost 1 base; unmatched junction nucleotides: 3. Germline values: CDR1 SGHRS, CDR2 YFSETQ. The CDR3 region is CASRPTSGSYEQYF. CDR3 DNA sequence: TGCGCCAGCAGGCCGACTAGCGGGTCCTACGAGCAGTACTTC. Using reference TRBV5-1 and TRBJ2-7 for the parts outside the CDR3, the full variable domain is KAGVTQTPRYLIKTRGQQVTLSCSPISGHRSVSWYQQTPGQGLQFLFEYFSETQRNKGNFPGRFSGRQFSNSRSEMNVSTLELGDSALYLCASRPTSGSYEQYFGPGTRLTVT.

This clonotype was observed a few times. The chain combines TRBV20-1 with TRBJ2-5; D possibly matches TRBD1 or TRBD2 (5 bases each). Looked up from germline, CDR1 is DFQATT and CDR2 is SNEGSKA (reference sequence). V gave up 0 bases and J gave up 7 bases, with 15 bases separating them. The CDR3 has 14 residues. The CDR3 nucleotides read TGCAGTGCTAGAGAAGGAACACCGAGGGGGACCCAGTACTTC. Translation gives CSAREGTPRGTQYF.

This CDR3 reads CASRIQGTTNTGELFF. The DNA of the CDR3 is TGTGCCAGCAGAATTCAAGGCACGACGAACACCGGGGAGCTGTTTTTT. V is TRBV7-9 and J is TRBJ2-2; D is unclear. With 6 bases removed from V and 0 bases from J, the gap between germline ends came to 14 bases. The CDR3 is 16 residues long. CDR1 is SEHNR and CDR2 is FQNEAQ in the germline V gene (reference sequence).

The V gene is TRBV7-2, the J gene TRBJ2-2, with TRBD2 identical over 11 bases. Trimming removed 4 bases from V and 4 bases from J; junction bases left unmatched: 8. Looked up from germline, CDR1 is SGHTA and CDR2 is FQGNSA. The CDR3 is made up of 17 amino acids. CDR3 nucleotides: TGTGCCAGCAGCTCTCCACTTAGCGGGGGGGCCACCGGGGAGCTGTTTTTT. Amino acid sequence: CASSSPLSGGATGELFF.

The V call is TRBV29-1, the J call TRBJ1-2; D is undetermined. Deletions cut 6 bases from V and 3 bases from J, with 17 bases between. The CDR3 length is 14 residues. Germline CDR1 is SQVTM and CDR2 is ANQGSEA. The CDR3 bases are TGCAGCGTGACCCCCCGGGTAGGGTACTATGGCTACACCTTC. Encoded protein: CSVTPRVGYYGYTF.

This chain joins TRBV5-1 and TRBJ1-1; the match to TRBD1 covers 8 bases. The CDR3 runs 14 residues. V was clipped by 4 bases and J by 4 bases; unmatched bases: 6. Germline values: CDR1 SGHRS, CDR2 YFSETQ. The CDR3 is CASSAAGGGTEAFF. The CDR3 bases are TGCGCCAGCAGCGCCGCAGGGGGCGGCACTGAAGCTTTCTTT.

The chain combines TRBV12-3 or TRBV12-4 with TRBJ2-3; a possible D gene is TRBD1 (6 bases). Trimming cost V 1 base and J 2 bases, with 13 bases left between them. There are 16 residues in the CDR3. The chain's CDR3 is CASSLVQGTTTDTQYF. The DNA for the CDR3 is TGTGCCAGCAGTTTAGTTCAGGGGACCACCACAGATACGCAGTATTTT.